This T cell receptor (beta chain) was recorded in a study of CD8 T cells in Susac syndrome. When the RNA was reverse transcribed, random hexamers were used with an input of roughly 0.45 to 1 ug. Amplification of TCR beta CDR3 by immunoSEQ multiplex PCR spanned 54 Vbeta and 13 Jbeta. TCRdb re-called the immunoSEQ multiplex PCR reads through MiXCR, storing one row per CDR3 protein. The sample has roughly 190,000 distinct CDR3 sequences; roughly 94% are singletons. CD8+ and CD4+ T cells were negatively isolated; TEMRA cells were FACS-enriched. Trimming stripped 1 base from V and 1 base from J, with 7 bases between. The CDR3 spans 15 residues. The germline V gene encodes CDR1 MDHEN and CDR2 SYDVKM.

The chain couples TRBV28 to TRBJ2-2; the D is unclear. The source is a human donor in good health. Source material: CD4+ T cells from PBMCs. DNA of the CDR3: TGTGCCAGCAGTTTATATAGGCAGAACACCGGGGAGCTGTTTTTT. It specifies CASSLYRQNTGELFF.